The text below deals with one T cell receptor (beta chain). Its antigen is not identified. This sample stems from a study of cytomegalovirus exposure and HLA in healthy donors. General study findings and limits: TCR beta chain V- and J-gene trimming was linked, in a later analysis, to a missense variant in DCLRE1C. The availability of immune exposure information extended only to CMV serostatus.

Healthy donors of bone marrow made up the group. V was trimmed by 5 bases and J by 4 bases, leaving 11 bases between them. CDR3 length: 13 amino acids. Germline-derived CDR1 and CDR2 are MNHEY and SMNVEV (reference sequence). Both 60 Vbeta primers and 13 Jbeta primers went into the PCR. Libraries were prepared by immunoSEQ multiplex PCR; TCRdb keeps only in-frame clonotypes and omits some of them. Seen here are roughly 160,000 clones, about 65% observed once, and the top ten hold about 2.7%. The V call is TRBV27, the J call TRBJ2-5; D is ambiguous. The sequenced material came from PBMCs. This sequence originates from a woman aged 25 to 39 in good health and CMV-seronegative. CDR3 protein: CASSNRVGETQYF. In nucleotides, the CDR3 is TGTGCCAGCAGTAACCGAGTCGGAGAGACCCAGTACTTC.